This T cell receptor beta chain was profiled in a study of blood T cell repertoires in COVID-19. Study-level background: Spain, Italy and the United States supplied samples that represented acute and convalescent COVID-19.

Germline CDR1 MNHEY, CDR2 SVGEGT. The CDR3 covers 13 residues. Between the trimmed V and J ends, which lost 2 bases and 7 bases, there was a span of 8 bases. Source study methods: Reference gene primer amplification yielded estimated nucleated cell counts. TCRdb keeps only in-frame clones here, not all; method: immunoSEQ multiplex PCR. V, J and clone size are taken as reported in that table, and D and trimming were inferred from the DNA itself. Among tens of thousands of clones listed, about 90% were seen once. The specimen sequenced was peripheral blood. This chain joins TRBV6-2 or TRBV6-3 and TRBJ1-4; D gene uncertain. This sequence was found in a human donor in a cohort sampled during active COVID-19. The CDR3 reads CASSYELGEKLFF. The CDR3 DNA reads as TGTGCCAGCAGTTACGAGCTTGGTGAAAAACTGTTTTTT.